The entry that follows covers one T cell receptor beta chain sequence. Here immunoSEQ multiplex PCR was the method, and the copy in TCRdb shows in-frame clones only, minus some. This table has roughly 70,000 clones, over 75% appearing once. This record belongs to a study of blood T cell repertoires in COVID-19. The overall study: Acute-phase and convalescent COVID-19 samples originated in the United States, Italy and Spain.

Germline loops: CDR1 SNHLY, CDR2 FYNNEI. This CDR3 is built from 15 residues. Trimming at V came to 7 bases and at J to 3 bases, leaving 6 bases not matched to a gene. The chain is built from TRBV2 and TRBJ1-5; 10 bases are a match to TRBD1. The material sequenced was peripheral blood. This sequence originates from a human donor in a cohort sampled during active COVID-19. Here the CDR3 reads CASKSGTGVNQPQHF. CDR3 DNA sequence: TGTGCCAGCAAATCCGGGACAGGGGTCAATCAGCCCCAGCATTTT.